The rows below give T cell receptor beta chains drawn from one sample of a study of control samples from healthy donors and cancer patients. This table comes from immunoSEQ multiplex PCR, and its TCRdb copy is limited to in-frame clones, with some not included. The repertoire holds roughly 88,000 clones, with approximately 89% as singletons. Sequencing was performed on blood. The receptors here all came from a woman aged 25 to 39 in good health. CDR3s include the opening cysteine and the closing phenylalanine or tryptophan. A D gene is named only where the DNA matches it firmly. Size is omitted from some rows. Given values are once, few, many or a class for expanded clones.

V	J	D	size	DNA	CDR3
TRBV5-1	TRBJ1-3	TRBD1	.	TGCGCCAGCAGCTTGATTAGTCCGGGACAGACCTCTGGAAACACCATATATTTT	CASSLISPGQTSGNTIYF
TRBV2	TRBJ2-1	TRBD1	once	TGTGCCAGCAGTGAACCCCAGGGGGCGGTCTACAATGAGCAGTTCTTC	CASSEPQGAVYNEQFF
TRBV5-4	TRBJ2-3	TRBD2	.	TGTGCCAGCAGCGTCGGACTAGCGGGGGCCCGCACAGATACGCAGTATTTT	CASSVGLAGARTDTQYF
TRBV5-5	TRBJ2-7	TRBD2	.	TGTGCCAGCAGCGACCGGACTAGCGGGGATACTACCTCCTACGAGCAGTACTTC	CASSDRTSGDTTSYEQYF
TRBV28	TRBJ1-6	.	.	TGTGCCAGCTCGAACGGACGGACGAGCTCCTATAATTCACCCCTCCACTTT	CASSNGRTSSYNSPLHF
TRBV25-1	TRBJ1-3	.	.	TGTGCCAGCAGTGAGTGGGGGGGAACTGGAAACACCATATATTTT	CASSEWGGTGNTIYF
TRBV12-3/TRBV12-4	TRBJ1-1	.	.	TGTGCCAGCATTCTCACCATGAACACTGAAGCTTTCTTT	CASILTMNTEAFF
TRBV6-1	TRBJ2-3	.	.	TGTGCCAGCAGTGAGCGACGGCTTACGGATACGCAGTATTTT	CASSERRLTDTQYF
TRBV6-1	TRBJ2-1	TRBD2	.	TGTGCCAGCAGTGAAGTTAGCGGGGGGGCATCCTACAATGAGCAGTTCTTC	CASSEVSGGASYNEQFF
TRBV19	TRBJ2-1	TRBD2	.	TGTGCCAGTAGTAAGGACCTAGGAATGGCATCAGCGGGAGCCCCAGGTGAGCAGTTCTTC	CASSKDLGMASAGAPGEQFF
TRBV12-5	TRBJ2-1	TRBD2	.	TGTGCTAGTGGTTCGGGGGGGGATGAGCAGTTCTTC	CASGSGGDEQFF
TRBV5-1	TRBJ1-4	.	once	TGCGCCAGCAGCTTGGAACCAACTAATGAAAAACTGTTTTTT	CASSLEPTNEKLFF
TRBV7-9	TRBJ2-1	TRBD2	.	TGTGCCAGCAGCATCCGGACTAGCGGTTACAATGAGCAGTTCTTC	CASSIRTSGYNEQFF
TRBV18	TRBJ1-1	.	once	TGTGCCAGTTCCACGGGACGCTCGCCTTTAAACACTGAAGCTTTCTTT	CASSTGRSPLNTEAFF
TRBV5-1	TRBJ2-1	.	.	TGCGCCAGCAGCTTGCCCGGGGTTGTCCCCGTCAATGAGCAGTTCTTC	CASSLPGVVPVNEQFF
TRBV6-1	TRBJ1-4	TRBD1	.	TGTGCCAGCAGTGAAACAGGGGTCGGTGAAAAACTGTTTTTT	CASSETGVGEKLFF
TRBV23-1	TRBJ1-5	TRBD1	.	TGCGCCAGCAGTCTTACAGGGGAAGAGGACCAGCCCCAACATTTT	CASSLTGEEDQPQHF
TRBV7-2	TRBJ1-1	.	.	TGTGCCAGCAGCTTATGGGGGGGCGCGGGGAACACTGAAGCTTTCTTT	CASSLWGGAGNTEAFF
TRBV4-1	TRBJ1-2	.	.	TGCGCCAGCAGCAAATTGGGCACGGGGCTGGTCTATGGCTACACCTTC	CASSKLGTGLVYGYTF
TRBV7-2	TRBJ1-6	TRBD1	.	TGTGCCAGCAAGCCAAGACAGGGGGATTCGACCCTCCACTTT	CASKPRQGDSTLHF
TRBV21-1	TRBJ2-3	.	.	TGTGCCAGCAGCAAAGCGCTAGCGGACCGAGAGGTGGATACGCAGTATTTT	CASSKALADREVDTQYF
TRBV19	TRBJ1-3	.	once	TGTGCCAGTAGTACAGCAGGGAAAAACTCTGGAAACACCATATATTTT	CASSTAGKNSGNTIYF
TRBV14	TRBJ1-4	.	.	TGTGCCAGCAGCGTAAACAGAAATGAAAAACTGTTTTTT	CASSVNRNEKLFF
TRBV6-5	TRBJ1-2	.	.	TGTGCCAGCTCTAACCACGAGCAAGGCTATGGCTACACCTTC	CASSNHEQGYGYTF
TRBV4-1	TRBJ1-3	.	.	TGCGCCAGCAGCCACATTTCAAAGAGCTCTGGAAACACCATATATTTT	CASSHISKSSGNTIYF
TRBV6-5	TRBJ1-1	TRBD1	.	TGTGCCAGCAGTTACACCGACAGGGGGCCTGAAGCTTTCTTT	CASSYTDRGPEAFF
TRBV12-5	TRBJ2-2	TRBD2	.	TGTGCTAGTGGTAGCCAGGGGACTAGCGGTAACACCGGGGAGCTGTTTTTT	CASGSQGTSGNTGELFF
TRBV12-3/TRBV12-4	TRBJ2-5	.	.	TGTGCCAGCAGTTTAAACAGGGAGACCCAGTACTTC	CASSLNRETQYF
TRBV5-5	TRBJ1-4	TRBD1	.	TGTGCCAGCAGCTTGGTACAGGGGGACGAAAAACTGTTTTTT	CASSLVQGDEKLFF
TRBV11-2	TRBJ2-1	.	.	TGTGCCAGCAGCTTAGACGGCAATGAGCAGTTCTTC	CASSLDGNEQFF
TRBV5-1	TRBJ1-1	TRBD1	.	TGCGCCAGCAGCCCCGGGACAGGGAAAAACACTGAAGCTTTCTTT	CASSPGTGKNTEAFF
TRBV25-1	TRBJ2-1	.	.	TGTGCCAGCAGTAGGACCAGGGGCAATGAGCAGTTCTTC	CASSRTRGNEQFF
TRBV2	TRBJ1-2	.	.	TGTGCCAGCAGTGATCGTCTCTATGGCTACACCTTC	CASSDRLYGYTF
TRBV29-1	TRBJ1-1	.	.	TGCAGCACAATGACAGACTTGAACACTGAAGCTTTCTTT	CSTMTDLNTEAFF
TRBV11-2	TRBJ1-2	.	.	TGTGCCAGCAGCTTAGAGGCAGGGATCTATGGCTACACCTTC	CASSLEAGIYGYTF
TRBV5-4	TRBJ1-5	TRBD1	once	TGTGCCAGCAGCGCGGGGACAGACAATCAGCCCCAGCATTTT	CASSAGTDNQPQHF
TRBV27	TRBJ1-5	TRBD1	.	TGTGCCAGCAGCCTACAGGGGAATCAGCCCCAGCATTTT	CASSLQGNQPQHF
TRBV7-7	TRBJ2-1	TRBD2	.	TGTGCCAGCAGCTTAGCCGTGACTAGCGGGAGGGCCAGTGAGCAGTTCTTC	CASSLAVTSGRASEQFF
TRBV27	TRBJ1-4	.	.	TGTGCCAGCAGAGGTTGGGGAGGCGAAAAACTGTTTTTT	CASRGWGGEKLFF
TRBV28	TRBJ1-2	.	.	TGTGCCAGCACTAAGACAGACTATGGCTACACCTTC	CASTKTDYGYTF
TRBV10-2	TRBJ2-3	TRBD1	.	TGCGCCAGCAGTGAGGTTGACAGGGCCGCAGATACGCAGTATTTT	CASSEVDRAADTQYF
TRBV29-1	TRBJ2-5	.	.	TGCAGCGTTGAACTCCCAAGCGGCCAAGAGACCCAGTACTTC	CSVELPSGQETQYF
TRBV18	TRBJ2-7	.	.	TGTGCCAGCTCACCAGGGTCCAGGGAGTTGGACGAGCAGTACTTC	CASSPGSRELDEQYF
TRBV18	TRBJ1-5	.	.	TGTGCCAGCTCACCAATGGGACGAAGTCAGCCCCAGCATTTT	CASSPMGRSQPQHF
TRBV2	TRBJ2-5	.	.	TGTGCCAGCAGTGATCGTCTATATGAGACCCAGTACTTC	CASSDRLYETQYF
TRBV3-1/TRBV3-2	TRBJ1-4	TRBD1	.	TGTGCCAGCAGCCAGATCCGTGGACAGGGGGGCGAAAAACTGTTTTTT	CASSQIRGQGGEKLFF
TRBV6-5	TRBJ1-1	.	.	TGTGCCAGCAGTTACTCGCGGGACACTGAAGCTTTCTTT	CASSYSRDTEAFF
TRBV7-6	TRBJ1-6	.	.	TGTGCCAGCAGCTTGCTGGTTTCTCCCGCAAATTCACCCCTCCACTTT	CASSLLVSPANSPLHF
TRBV15	TRBJ1-1	TRBD1	.	TGTGCCACCAGCAGAGGGACAGGAGGGATGAACACTGAAGCTTTCTTT	CATSRGTGGMNTEAFF
TRBV27	TRBJ2-7	.	.	TGTGCCAGCAGCGGCGGCTACGAGCAGTACTTC	CASSGGYEQYF
TRBV5-1	TRBJ1-2	TRBD1	.	TGCGCCAGCAGCTTGGTCAACTCCGGACAGGACTATGGCTACACCTTC	CASSLVNSGQDYGYTF
TRBV6-1	TRBJ2-7	TRBD2	.	TGTGCCAGCAGTGGGGGGACTAGCGGGGCGGGTCCTTACGAGCAGTACTTC	CASSGGTSGAGPYEQYF